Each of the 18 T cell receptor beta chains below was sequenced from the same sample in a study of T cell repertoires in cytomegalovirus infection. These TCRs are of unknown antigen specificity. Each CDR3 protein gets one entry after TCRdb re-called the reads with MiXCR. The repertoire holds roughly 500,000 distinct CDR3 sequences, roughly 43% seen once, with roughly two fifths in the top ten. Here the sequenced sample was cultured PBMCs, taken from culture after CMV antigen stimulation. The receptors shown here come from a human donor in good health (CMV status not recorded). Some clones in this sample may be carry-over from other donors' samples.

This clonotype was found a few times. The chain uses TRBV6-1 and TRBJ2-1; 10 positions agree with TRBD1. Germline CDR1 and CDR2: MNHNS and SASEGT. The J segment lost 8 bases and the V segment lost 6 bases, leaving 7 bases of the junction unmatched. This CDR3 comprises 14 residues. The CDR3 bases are TGTGCCAGCAGGAGGGACAGGGGTGGCTATGAGCAGTTCTTC. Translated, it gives CASRRDRGGYEQFF.

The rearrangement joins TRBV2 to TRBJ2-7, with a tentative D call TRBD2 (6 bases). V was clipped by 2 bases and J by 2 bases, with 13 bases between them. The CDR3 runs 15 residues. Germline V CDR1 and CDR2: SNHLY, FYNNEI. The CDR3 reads CASSESVAEAYEQYF. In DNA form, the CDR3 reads TGTGCCAGCAGTGAATCGGTAGCGGAGGCCTACGAGCAGTACTTC.

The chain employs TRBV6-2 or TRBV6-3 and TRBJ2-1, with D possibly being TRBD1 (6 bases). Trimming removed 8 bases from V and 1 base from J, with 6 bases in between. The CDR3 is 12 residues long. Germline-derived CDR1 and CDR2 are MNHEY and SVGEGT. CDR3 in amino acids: CASGQSYNEQFF. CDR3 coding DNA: TGTGCCAGCGGACAGTCCTACAATGAGCAGTTCTTC.

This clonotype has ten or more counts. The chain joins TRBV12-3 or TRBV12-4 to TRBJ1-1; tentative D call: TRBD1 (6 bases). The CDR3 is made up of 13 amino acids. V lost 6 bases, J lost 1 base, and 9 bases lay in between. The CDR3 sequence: CASSFRGNTEAFF. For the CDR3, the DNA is TGTGCCAGCAGCTTCAGGGGGAACACTGAAGCTTTCTTT.

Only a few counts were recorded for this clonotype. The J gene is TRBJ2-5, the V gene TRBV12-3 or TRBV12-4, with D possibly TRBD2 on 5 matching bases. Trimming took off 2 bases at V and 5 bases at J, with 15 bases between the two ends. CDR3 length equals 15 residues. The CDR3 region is CASSLSAGRWETQYF. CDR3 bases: TGTGCCAGCAGTTTATCGGCGGGTAGGTGGGAGACCCAGTACTTC.

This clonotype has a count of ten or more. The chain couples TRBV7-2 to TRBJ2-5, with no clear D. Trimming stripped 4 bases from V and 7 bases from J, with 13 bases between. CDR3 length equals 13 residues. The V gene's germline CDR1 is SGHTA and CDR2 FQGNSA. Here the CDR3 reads CASSSQPPGTQYF. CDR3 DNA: TGTGCCAGCAGCTCCCAGCCGCCGGGGACCCAGTACTTC.

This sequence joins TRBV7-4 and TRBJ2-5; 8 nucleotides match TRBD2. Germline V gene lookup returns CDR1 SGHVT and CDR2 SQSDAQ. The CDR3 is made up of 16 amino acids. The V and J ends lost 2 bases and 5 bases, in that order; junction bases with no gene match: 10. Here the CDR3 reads CASSLSSGNPRETQYF. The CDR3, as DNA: TGTGCCAGCAGCTTAAGTAGCGGGAACCCCCGGGAGACCCAGTACTTC.

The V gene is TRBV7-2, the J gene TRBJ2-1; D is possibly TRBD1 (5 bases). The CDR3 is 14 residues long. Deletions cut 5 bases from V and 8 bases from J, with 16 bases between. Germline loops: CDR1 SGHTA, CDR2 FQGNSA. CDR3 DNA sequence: TGTGCCAGCAGCGGGCCCGACAGTCTGGATGAGCAGTTCTTC. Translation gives CASSGPDSLDEQFF.

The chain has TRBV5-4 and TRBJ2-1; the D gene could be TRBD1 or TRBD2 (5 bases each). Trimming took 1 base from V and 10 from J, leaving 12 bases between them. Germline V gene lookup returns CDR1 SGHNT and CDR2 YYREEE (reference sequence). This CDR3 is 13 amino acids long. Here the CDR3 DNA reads TGTGCCAGCAGCTTGAGGGTCGAGGGGGAGCAGTTCTTC. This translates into CASSLRVEGEQFF. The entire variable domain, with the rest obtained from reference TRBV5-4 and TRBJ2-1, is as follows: ETGVTQSPTHLIKTRGQQVTLRCSSQSGHNTVSWYQQALGQGPQFIFQYYREEENGRGNFPPRFSGLQFPNYSSELNVNALELDDSALYLCASSLRVEGEQFFGPGTRLTVL.

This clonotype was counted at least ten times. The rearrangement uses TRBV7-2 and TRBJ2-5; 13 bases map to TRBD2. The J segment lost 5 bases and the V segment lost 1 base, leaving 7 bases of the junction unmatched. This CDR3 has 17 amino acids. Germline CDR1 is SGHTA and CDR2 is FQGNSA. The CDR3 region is CASSLVRLAGGGETQYF. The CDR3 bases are TGTGCCAGCAGCTTAGTCCGACTAGCGGGAGGCGGGGAGACCCAGTACTTC.

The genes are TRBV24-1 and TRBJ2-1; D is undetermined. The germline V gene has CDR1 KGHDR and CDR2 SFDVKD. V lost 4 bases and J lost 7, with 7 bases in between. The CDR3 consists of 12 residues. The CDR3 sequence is CATSEEGNEQFF. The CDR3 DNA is TGTGCCACCAGTGAAGAAGGGAATGAGCAGTTCTTC.

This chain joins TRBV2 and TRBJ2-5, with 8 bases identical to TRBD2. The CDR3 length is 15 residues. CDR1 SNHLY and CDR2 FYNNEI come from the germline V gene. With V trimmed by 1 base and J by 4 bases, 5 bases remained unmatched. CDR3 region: CASSEDRSGRETQYF. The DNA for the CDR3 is TGTGCCAGCAGTGAAGATCGGAGCGGGAGAGAGACCCAGTACTTC.

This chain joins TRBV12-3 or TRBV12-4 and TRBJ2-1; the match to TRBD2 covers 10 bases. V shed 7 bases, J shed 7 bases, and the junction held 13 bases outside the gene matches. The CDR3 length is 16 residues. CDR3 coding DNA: TGTGCCAGCAATTCCAGGGCTAGCGGGAGTGTGAATGAGCAGTTCTTC. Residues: CASNSRASGSVNEQFF.

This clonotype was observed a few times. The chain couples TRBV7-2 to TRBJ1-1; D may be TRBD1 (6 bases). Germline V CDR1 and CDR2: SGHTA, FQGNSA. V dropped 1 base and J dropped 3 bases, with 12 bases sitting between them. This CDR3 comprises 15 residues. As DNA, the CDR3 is TGTGCCAGCAGCTTAGTGGCAGGGGCGGACACTGAAGCTTTCTTT. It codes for CASSLVAGADTEAFF.

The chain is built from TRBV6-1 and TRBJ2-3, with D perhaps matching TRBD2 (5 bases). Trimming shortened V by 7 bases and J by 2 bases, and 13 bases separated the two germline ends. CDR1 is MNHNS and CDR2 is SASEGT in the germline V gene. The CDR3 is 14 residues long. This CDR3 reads CASIPAEDTDTQYF. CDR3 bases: TGTGCCAGCATACCAGCGGAGGACACAGATACGCAGTATTTT.

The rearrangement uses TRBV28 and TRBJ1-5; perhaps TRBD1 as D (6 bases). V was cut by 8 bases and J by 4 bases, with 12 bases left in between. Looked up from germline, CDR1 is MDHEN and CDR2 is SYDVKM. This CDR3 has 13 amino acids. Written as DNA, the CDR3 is TGTGCCAGCGTGACAGGATCTAATCAGCCCCAGCATTTT. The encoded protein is CASVTGSNQPQHF.

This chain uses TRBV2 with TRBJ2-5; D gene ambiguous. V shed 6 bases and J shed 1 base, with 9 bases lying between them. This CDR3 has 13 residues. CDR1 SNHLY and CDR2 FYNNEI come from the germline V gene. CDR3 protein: CASSVHFQETQYF. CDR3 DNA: TGTGCCAGCAGCGTCCATTTCCAAGAGACCCAGTACTTC.

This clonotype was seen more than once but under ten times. In nucleotides, the CDR3 is TGTGCCAGCAAAACCCAGGGATCCTACGAGCAGTACTTC. This translates into CASKTQGSYEQYF. The chain uses TRBV12-3 or TRBV12-4 and TRBJ2-7, with a weak D call TRBD1 (5 bases). V shed 7 bases and J shed 1 base, with 11 bases lying between them. This CDR3 contains 13 residues.